These T cell receptor beta chains were read from a single sample in a study of shared clonotypes between healthy human individuals. Clones were read by immunoSEQ multiplex PCR, and TCRdb kept only the in-frame ones, dropping some. The sample lists a few million clones, roughly 90% occurring once. The material sequenced was naive CD4+ T cells from PBMCs. These receptors all come from a man aged 18-30 years in good health. Some clones in this sample may be carry-over from other donors' samples. Each CDR3 is given with its conserved first and last residue. A D gene is named only where the DNA matches it firmly. For some rows the clone size is stated as once, few or many, or as a class when expanded; others skip it.

V gene: TRBV7-2
clone size: once
J gene: TRBJ2-1
D gene: TRBD2
CDR3 DNA: TGTGCCAGCAGCACAAGTACTGAGCGGGGCAATGAGCAGTTCTTC
CDR3 protein: CASSTSTERGNEQFF

V gene: TRBV5-1
clone size: once
J gene: TRBJ1-1
D gene: NA
CDR3 DNA: TGCGCCAGCAGCTTGGCACCAGGGACGAACACTGAAGCTTTCTTT
CDR3 protein: CASSLAPGTNTEAFF

V gene: TRBV6-6
clone size: NA
J gene: TRBJ2-4
D gene: NA
CDR3 DNA: TGTGCCAGCAGTCCTCCGGCCACCCTAACCAAAAACATTCAGTACTTC
CDR3 protein: CASSPPATLTKNIQYF

V gene: TRBV30
clone size: NA
J gene: TRBJ2-2
D gene: NA
CDR3 DNA: TGTGCCTGGAGTTTTAACAGAAAAACCGGGGAGCTGTTTTTT
CDR3 protein: CAWSFNRKTGELFF

V gene: TRBV5-8
clone size: NA
J gene: TRBJ2-3
D gene: TRBD2
CDR3 DNA: TGTGCCAGCACCGGGGGGACGTACTCCATGGGCACAGATACGCAGTATTTT
CDR3 protein: CASTGGTYSMGTDTQYF

V gene: TRBV28
clone size: once
J gene: TRBJ2-1
D gene: TRBD2
CDR3 DNA: TGTGCCAGCAGACTAGCGCACAATGAGCAGTTCTTC
CDR3 protein: CASRLAHNEQFF

V gene: TRBV28
clone size: NA
J gene: TRBJ2-2
D gene: TRBD2
CDR3 DNA: TGTGCCAGCAGTTTGGGAGGGACGGGGAACACCGGGGAGCTGTTTTTT
CDR3 protein: CASSLGGTGNTGELFF

V gene: TRBV6-5
clone size: NA
J gene: TRBJ1-1
D gene: TRBD1
CDR3 DNA: TGTGCCAGCAGTCAACGACAGGGCTCCACTGAAGCTTTCTTT
CDR3 protein: CASSQRQGSTEAFF

V gene: TRBV7-3
clone size: once
J gene: TRBJ2-1
D gene: NA
CDR3 DNA: TGTGCCAGCAGCCCAGGTGGAGGGGCGAGGTACAATGAGCAGTTCTTC
CDR3 protein: CASSPGGGARYNEQFF

V gene: TRBV21-1
clone size: NA
J gene: TRBJ1-1
D gene: NA
CDR3 DNA: TGTGCCAGCAGCCCCACAGGGAACCCTGAAGCTTTCTTT
CDR3 protein: CASSPTGNPEAFF

V gene: TRBV7-2
clone size: NA
J gene: TRBJ2-2
D gene: TRBD2
CDR3 DNA: TGTGCCAGCAGACTAGCGGGAGGGCCGGCCACCGGGGAGCTGTTTTTT
CDR3 protein: CASRLAGGPATGELFF

V gene: TRBV5-1
clone size: NA
J gene: TRBJ1-1
D gene: TRBD1
CDR3 DNA: TGCGCCAGCAGCCTAGGACAGGGGGCTCCCACTGAAGCTTTCTTT
CDR3 protein: CASSLGQGAPTEAFF

V gene: TRBV13
clone size: once
J gene: TRBJ2-7
D gene: TRBD1
CDR3 DNA: TGTGCCAGCAGCCTCGGGACAGCTTCCTACGAGCAGTACTTC
CDR3 protein: CASSLGTASYEQYF

V gene: TRBV28
clone size: NA
J gene: TRBJ2-7
D gene: TRBD1
CDR3 DNA: TGTGCCAGCAGTTCCCTCGGACAGGGAAACTACGAGCAGTACTTC
CDR3 protein: CASSSLGQGNYEQYF

V gene: TRBV6-6
clone size: NA
J gene: TRBJ2-7
D gene: NA
CDR3 DNA: TGTGCCAGCAGTCCCTTGCGGAGCTCCTACGAGCAGTACTTC
CDR3 protein: CASSPLRSSYEQYF

V gene: TRBV5-4
clone size: NA
J gene: TRBJ2-3
D gene: TRBD1
CDR3 DNA: TGTGCCAGCAGCCCGAACCGGGACAGATTAGATACGCAGTATTTT
CDR3 protein: CASSPNRDRLDTQYF

V gene: TRBV5-4
clone size: NA
J gene: TRBJ2-7
D gene: NA
CDR3 DNA: TGTGCCAGCAGCGGAGGCGACTCTAGCTCCTACGAGCAGTACTTC
CDR3 protein: CASSGGDSSSYEQYF

V gene: TRBV18
clone size: NA
J gene: TRBJ2-3
D gene: TRBD2
CDR3 DNA: TGTGCCAGCTCACCGCAGAAAGCTAGCGGGAGGTATTCAGATACGCAGTATTTT
CDR3 protein: CASSPQKASGRYSDTQYF

V gene: TRBV30
clone size: NA
J gene: TRBJ2-7
D gene: TRBD2
CDR3 DNA: TGTGCCTGGAGTGGGGCTAGCGGATTTCTACGCGAGCAGTACTTC
CDR3 protein: CAWSGASGFLREQYF

V gene: TRBV7-2
clone size: NA
J gene: TRBJ2-7
D gene: NA
CDR3 DNA: TGTGCCAGCAGCTCGAGACAGCTACTCTGGGGGCAGTACTTC
CDR3 protein: CASSSRQLLWGQYF

V gene: TRBV2
clone size: once
J gene: TRBJ2-2
D gene: NA
CDR3 DNA: TGTGCCAGCCGCCCGGGGTTGGCGAACACCGGGGAGCTGTTTTTT
CDR3 protein: CASRPGLANTGELFF

V gene: TRBV4-3
clone size: NA
J gene: TRBJ2-1
D gene: TRBD2
CDR3 DNA: TGCGCCAGCAGCCATGGACTAGCGGGAGATCTGTTCTTC
CDR3 protein: CASSHGLAGDLFF

V gene: TRBV6-5
clone size: NA
J gene: TRBJ1-2
D gene: TRBD1
CDR3 DNA: TGTGCCAGCAGACTCTTGACAGGGATATATGGCTACACCTTC
CDR3 protein: CASRLLTGIYGYTF

V gene: TRBV18
clone size: NA
J gene: TRBJ2-1
D gene: TRBD1
CDR3 DNA: TGTGCCAGCTCAGAGTTTCCGGGACAGGGGTACAATGAGCAGTTCTTC
CDR3 protein: CASSEFPGQGYNEQFF

V gene: TRBV11-1
clone size: NA
J gene: TRBJ1-5
D gene: NA
CDR3 DNA: TGTGCCAGCAGCAACACGGGGGGCAATCAGCCCCAGCATTTT
CDR3 protein: CASSNTGGNQPQHF

V gene: TRBV18
clone size: NA
J gene: TRBJ2-5
D gene: NA
CDR3 DNA: TGTGCCAGCTCACCACTGCAGGGCCAAGAGACCCAGTACTTC
CDR3 protein: CASSPLQGQETQYF

V gene: TRBV4-1
clone size: once
J gene: TRBJ1-1
D gene: NA
CDR3 DNA: TGCGCCAGCAGCCAAGATGGGGCCAGGGCAAACACTGAAGCTTTCTTT
CDR3 protein: CASSQDGARANTEAFF

V gene: TRBV11-2
clone size: NA
J gene: TRBJ1-2
D gene: TRBD1
CDR3 DNA: TGTGCCAGCAGCTTAGCAGCATTGCGGACAGGGGGCATTGGGTATGGCTACACCTTC
CDR3 protein: CASSLAALRTGGIGYGYTF

V gene: TRBV30
clone size: NA
J gene: TRBJ2-7
D gene: NA
CDR3 DNA: TGTGCCTGGAGTAGGGATCCCAGCTACTACGAGCAGTACTTC
CDR3 protein: CAWSRDPSYYEQYF

V gene: TRBV27
clone size: NA
J gene: TRBJ1-2
D gene: NA
CDR3 DNA: TGTGCCAGCAGTTCTCACAGGGATGGCTACACCTTC
CDR3 protein: CASSSHRDGYTF

V gene: TRBV14
clone size: NA
J gene: TRBJ1-2
D gene: NA
CDR3 DNA: TGTGCCAGCAGCCAAGCACGAAACTATGGCTACACCTTC
CDR3 protein: CASSQARNYGYTF

V gene: TRBV6-1
clone size: NA
J gene: TRBJ2-7
D gene: NA
CDR3 DNA: TGTGCCAGCAGGGTGGAGAACTACGAGCAGTACTTC
CDR3 protein: CASRVENYEQYF

V gene: TRBV6-6
clone size: NA
J gene: TRBJ2-3
D gene: NA
CDR3 DNA: TGTGCCAGCAGTTACAGGGCATACGGGGGGTATTTT
CDR3 protein: CASSYRAYGGYF

V gene: TRBV11-2
clone size: NA
J gene: TRBJ2-7
D gene: TRBD1
CDR3 DNA: TGTGCCAGCAGCCGCGGGACAGGGTTCGTCTACGAGCAGTACTTC
CDR3 protein: CASSRGTGFVYEQYF

V gene: TRBV28
clone size: NA
J gene: TRBJ2-7
D gene: TRBD2
CDR3 DNA: TGTGCCAGCAGCTGGACGGGAGGGAGCTCCTACGAGCAGTACTTC
CDR3 protein: CASSWTGGSSYEQYF

V gene: TRBV5-1
clone size: NA
J gene: TRBJ2-1
D gene: NA
CDR3 DNA: TGCGCCAGCAGCTTTGGTAGCGGTTACAATGAGCAGTTCTTC
CDR3 protein: CASSFGSGYNEQFF

V gene: TRBV4-2
clone size: NA
J gene: TRBJ1-3
D gene: TRBD1
CDR3 DNA: TGTGCCAGCAGCCAAGTCCGGGACAGCCTCTCTGGAAACACCATATATTTT
CDR3 protein: CASSQVRDSLSGNTIYF

V gene: TRBV5-1
clone size: NA
J gene: TRBJ1-1
D gene: TRBD1
CDR3 DNA: TGCGCCAGCAGCTTGGTCCCCGCAGGGGGTGGGAACACTGAAGCTTTCTTT
CDR3 protein: CASSLVPAGGGNTEAFF

V gene: TRBV18
clone size: NA
J gene: TRBJ2-2
D gene: NA
CDR3 DNA: TGTGCCAGCTCACTCGGGACTTCGAACACCGGGGAGCTGTTTTTT
CDR3 protein: CASSLGTSNTGELFF

V gene: TRBV2
clone size: NA
J gene: TRBJ2-7
D gene: NA
CDR3 DNA: TGTGCCAGCAGTGAAGAAGGTCTCCGAGTTTTGGGCGAGCAGTACTTC
CDR3 protein: CASSEEGLRVLGEQYF

V gene: TRBV6-5
clone size: NA
J gene: TRBJ2-7
D gene: NA
CDR3 DNA: TGTGCCAGCACCCCTGGCTACGAGCAGTACTTC
CDR3 protein: CASTPGYEQYF

V gene: TRBV2
clone size: NA
J gene: TRBJ2-5
D gene: TRBD1
CDR3 DNA: TGTGCCAGTAGAAGGACAGGGGGCATGGAGACCCAGTACTTC
CDR3 protein: CASRRTGGMETQYF

V gene: TRBV7-3
clone size: NA
J gene: TRBJ1-1
D gene: TRBD1
CDR3 DNA: TGTGCCAGCAGCCTGGGACAGCCGACTGAAGCTTTCTTT
CDR3 protein: CASSLGQPTEAFF

V gene: TRBV7-9
clone size: NA
J gene: TRBJ2-7
D gene: NA
CDR3 DNA: TGTGCCAGCAGCCACCGGACAGCCTCCTACGAGCAGTACTTC
CDR3 protein: CASSHRTASYEQYF

V gene: TRBV20-1
clone size: NA
J gene: TRBJ1-1
D gene: NA
CDR3 DNA: TGCAGTGCTCACCGGGCTTTCTTT
CDR3 protein: CSAHRAFF